Listed below are T cell receptor beta chains from one sample, sequenced in a study of molecular identifiers for immune sequencing clone quantification. A single record per CDR3 protein comes from TCRdb applying MiXCR to the PCR reads. Of nearly 650,000 distinct CDR3 sequences listed, 25% are singletons. Sequenced: naive CD8+ T cells from blood, with Jurkat cell RNA spiked in. The receptor source for this set is a human donor in good health. Some libraries in this study had Jurkat cell RNA spiked in. The CDR3 runs from the conserved cysteine through the conserved F or W. A D gene is named only where the DNA matches it firmly. Clone sizes are given selectively: once, few, many, or a class where the clone is expanded.

D gene	clone size	J gene	V gene	CDR3 DNA	CDR3 protein
.	few	TRBJ2-7	TRBV7-6	TGTGCCAGCAGCGATACAACGGGGTACAGGCCCTACGAGCAGTACTTC	CASSDTTGYRPYEQYF
.	many	TRBJ2-3	TRBV14	TGTGCCAGCAGCCAGCTCAGCATACCAGATACGCAGTATTTT	CASSQLSIPDTQYF
.	many	TRBJ2-3	TRBV20-1	TGCAGTGCTAGAGATTGGGCGGATGCGGGAGATACGCAGTATTTT	CSARDWADAGDTQYF
.	.	TRBJ1-1	TRBV4-3	TGCGCCAGCAGCCAAAGGGGCGGGGACGCTGAAGCTTTCTTT	CASSQRGGDAEAFF
.	many	TRBJ2-3	TRBV28	TGTGCCAGTTCTTGGACCTCCCTCAGCACAGATACGCAGTATTTT	CASSWTSLSTDTQYF
.	few	TRBJ1-1	TRBV7-9	TGTGCCAGCAGCCAGGTAGAAGTCACTGAAGCTTTCTTT	CASSQVEVTEAFF
TRBD1	few	TRBJ2-7	TRBV7-9	TGTGCCAGCAGCCCTCGGACAGGGGTCGAGCAGTACTTC	CASSPRTGVEQYF
TRBD1	few	TRBJ1-1	TRBV6-5	TGTGCCAGCAGTTACCAAGACAGGGGGCAGGGTGAAGCTTTCTTT	CASSYQDRGQGEAFF
.	many	TRBJ2-2	TRBV3-1	TGTGCCAGCAGCCAAGATCTTAGTTTGTATGGCGGGGAGCTGTTTTTT	CASSQDLSLYGGELFF
.	many	TRBJ2-3	TRBV5-6	TGTGCCAGCAGCTTGATAGGGTCGTTGGCTGATACGCAGTATTTT	CASSLIGSLADTQYF
TRBD2	many	TRBJ2-1	TRBV6-5	TGTGCCAGCAGTTACGGGTTAGGGAGGGTCGCCTACAATGAGCAGTTCTTC	CASSYGLGRVAYNEQFF
.	.	TRBJ2-3	TRBV3-1	TGTGCCAGCAGCCAATTTACTACCGATACGCAGTATTTT	CASSQFTTDTQYF
.	few	TRBJ2-7	TRBV19	TGTGCCAGTAGCCCCACGACCAGGGGGGCATCCGAGCAGTACTTC	CASSPTTRGASEQYF
.	.	TRBJ2-2	TRBV20-1	TGCAGTGCTAGAGTTATGGATTCCGGGGAGCTGTTTTTT	CSARVMDSGELFF
.	many	TRBJ1-4	TRBV29-1	TGCAGCGTTGTGGCTAATGAAAAACTGTTTTTT	CSVVANEKLFF
.	many	TRBJ1-2	TRBV4-1	TGCGCCAGCAGCCAGCAGGGCAGAAGAGGCTACACCTTC	CASSQQGRRGYTF
.	few	TRBJ2-2	TRBV9	TGTGCCAGCAGCCCGACTTATTCGGCTGGGGAGCTGTTTTTT	CASSPTYSAGELFF
TRBD2	.	TRBJ2-1	TRBV6-1	TGTGCCAGCAGTGAAGGCCCAGCGGGAGTCGCGTATGAGCAGTTCTTC	CASSEGPAGVAYEQFF
TRBD2	few	TRBJ2-5	TRBV10-3	TGTGCCATCAGCACAGCGGGGGGGGTAGAGACCCAGTACTTC	CAISTAGGVETQYF
.	many	TRBJ2-5	TRBV20-1	TGCAGTGCTACCTATAGGGACACCCCGTACCAAGAGACCCAGTACTTC	CSATYRDTPYQETQYF